This T cell receptor (beta chain) was identified in a study of beta chain features in type 1 diabetes. On this clone itself: The antigen is unknown.

Every bit of the isolated RNA underwent reverse transcription, so sequencing read expressed TCRB transcripts. Each sample of naive, central memory or regulatory T cells had, on average, approximately 4 million reads. Method: immunoSEQ multiplex PCR; TCRdb's copy keeps in-frame clones and lacks some. The sample records about 140,000 clones, less than 10% being singletons. CD45RO/CCR7/CD25/CD127/CD95/CD27 staining was used to isolate CD4+ naive, central memory, regulatory and stem cell-like memory cells by sorting. Study-wide results and limits: The similarity of naive, central memory and Treg TCRB repertoires appeared greater among patients than among healthy donors.

The CDR3 length is 13 residues. The V and J ends lost 3 bases and 2 bases respectively, with 8 bases between them. Germline CDR1 MDHEN, CDR2 SYDVKM. Sequenced material: central memory CD4+ T cells from blood. The chain combines TRBV28 with TRBJ2-7, with a tentative D call TRBD2 (7 bases). The receptor's source is a woman aged 40 to 49 in good health. CDR3 bases: TGTGCCAGCAGTTTGGGGGGGCCCTACGAGCAGTACTTC. This codes for CASSLGGPYEQYF. Looking up the rest from reference TRBV28 and TRBJ2-7 gives the full variable domain: DVKVTQSSRYLVKRTGEKVFLECVQDMDHENMFWYRQDPGLGLRLIYFSYDVKMKEKGDIPEGYSVSREKKERFSLILESASTNQTSMYLCASSLGGPYEQYFGPGTRLTVT.